This T cell receptor (beta chain) was retrieved from a study of regulatory T cells in long-lasting Graves disease (dated by TCRdb to the early 2020s). Study-wide context: Newly diagnosed Graves' disease patients had taken antithyroid drugs for less than 3 months. This study used TCR sequencing and RNA sequencing of peripheral blood to compare persistent Graves' disease patients against newly diagnosed Graves' disease patients. A total of some 35 samples underwent TCR sequencing, from about 13 patients with persistent Graves' disease and 20 or so patients with newly diagnosed Graves' disease. The study took place in China and was registered as a clinical trial.

Study-wide findings and limitations: Compared with newly diagnosed patients, patients with persistent Graves' disease had lower TCR Shannon entropy and fewer highly expanded clones, which suggests clonal expansion. Because the primary lesion, thyroid tissue, could not be accessed, the study looked at peripheral blood alone. Patients with persistent disease shared more public clonotypes (approximately 2,500) than newly diagnosed patients did (about 1,000). Sequencing and analysis were limited to the TCR beta chain. The authors acknowledged the small sample size as a limitation that may reduce accuracy. Preferential use of TRBV28, TRBJ1-2 and TRBJ2-5 was observed in persistent disease, whereas TRBV20-1 and TRBJ2-1 were favored in newly diagnosed disease.

The library was made by multiplex PCR. TCRdb records Illumina HiSeq 4000 as the sequencer. iRepertoire HTBI primers and Arm-PCR amplification of CDR3 regions were used to construct TCR beta libraries. PCR products were gel purified before sequencing. Per the authors' processing: A total of fewer than 80 TRBV and some 15 TRBJ segments were identified across samples and were used for gene usage analysis of CDR3 amino acid clonotypes. COPE and FqMerger were used to merge filtered high-quality paired reads into contigs. BLAST was used to align contigs to IMGT TRBV, TRBD and TRBJ reference genes, and CDR3 was defined according to IMGT. Clonotypes above 0.1% frequency were classified as highly expanded clones. Shannon entropy served as the measure of repertoire diversity, while the Gini coefficient captured V-J evenness. Public clonotypes were defined as clonotypes shared by more than one individual. Using fastp at Q25 and MiXCR, TCRdb reprocessed the public reads and kept productive beta chains. Entries are consolidated by CDR3 protein sequence, retaining the most common genes and DNA. The authors' filters were not applied to this entry. A total of around 400,000 distinct CDR3 sequences appear in this sample, less than 20% of them only once. 20% to 25% of the sample goes to the ten largest clones.

Taken from cysteine to phenylalanine, the CDR3 has 13 residues. Just the 39-base CDR3 DNA is kept, in frame starting at base 1. Clipping removes 6 bases from V and 4 bases from J, with 5 as the unmatched junction base count. Reading the germline V gene gives CDR1 SGDLS and CDR2 YYNGEE. In the paper's terms, the time point label means: newly diagnosed GD, antithyroid drugs for less than 3 months. For both TCR sequencing and RNA sequencing, RNA was extracted from PBMCs in TRIzol. The diagnosis of Graves' disease was made according to American Thyroid Association guidelines. Patients for the study were recruited at an endocrinology department in Xi'an, China. Each patient gave around 9.2 milliliters of peripheral blood, collected in an EDTA anticoagulant tube. Ficoll Paque Plus density gradient separation was used to isolate PBMCs, and no further T cell sorting was performed. An Agilent 2100 Bioanalyzer and agarose gel were used to check RNA quality, and a NanoDrop 2000 was used to measure RNA concentration.

As concerns this clonotype: What this receptor recognizes is not known. The sample holds no much larger clone one base away, and base qualities are not on file.

Sequencing used peripheral blood mononuclear cells (PBMCs), obtained at new diagnosis, from a patient treated with antithyroid drugs. The chain is encoded by TRBV9 joined to TRBJ1-2; 8 bases in between match TRBD1. The sequence derives from a female donor with Graves disease. The CDR3 sequence is CASTAGGPYGYTF. The DNA sequence reads TGTGCCAGCACCGCAGGGGGCCCCTATGGCTACACCTTC.